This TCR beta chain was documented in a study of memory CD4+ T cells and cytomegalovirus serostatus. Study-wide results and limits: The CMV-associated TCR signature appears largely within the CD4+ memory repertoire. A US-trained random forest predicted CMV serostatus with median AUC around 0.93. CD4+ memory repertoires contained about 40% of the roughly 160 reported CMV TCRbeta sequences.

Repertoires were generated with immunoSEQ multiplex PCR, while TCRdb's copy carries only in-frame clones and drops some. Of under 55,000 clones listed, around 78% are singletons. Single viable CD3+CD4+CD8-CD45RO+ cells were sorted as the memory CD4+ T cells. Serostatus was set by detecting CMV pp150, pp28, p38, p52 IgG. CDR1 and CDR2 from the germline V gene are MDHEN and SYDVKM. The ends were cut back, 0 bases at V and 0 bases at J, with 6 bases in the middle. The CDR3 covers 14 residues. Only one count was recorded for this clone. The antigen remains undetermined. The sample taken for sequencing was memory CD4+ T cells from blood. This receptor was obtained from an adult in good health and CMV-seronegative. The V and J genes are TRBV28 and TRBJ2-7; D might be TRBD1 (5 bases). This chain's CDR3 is CASSLWDNSYEQYF. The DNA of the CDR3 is TGTGCCAGCAGTTTATGGGACAACTCCTACGAGCAGTACTTC.